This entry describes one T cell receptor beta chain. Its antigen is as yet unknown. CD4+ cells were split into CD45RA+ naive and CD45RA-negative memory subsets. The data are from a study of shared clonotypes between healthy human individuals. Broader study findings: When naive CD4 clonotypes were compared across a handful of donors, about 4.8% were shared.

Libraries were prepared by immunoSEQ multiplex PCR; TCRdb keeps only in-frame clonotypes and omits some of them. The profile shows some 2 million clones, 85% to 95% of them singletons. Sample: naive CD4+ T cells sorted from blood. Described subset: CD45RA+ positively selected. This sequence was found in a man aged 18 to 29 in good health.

In DNA, the CDR3 is TGTGCCAGCAGCTTAGCCCTCCGGAACACTGAAGCTTTCTTT. This codes for CASSLALRNTEAFF. The V gene is TRBV7-8, the J gene TRBJ1-1; D gene uncertain. Per germline, CDR1 SGHVS and CDR2 FQNEAQ. The CDR3 is made up of 14 amino acids. V was shortened by 0 bases and J by 1 base, with 6 bases between the two germline ends. Drawing the rest from reference TRBV7-8 and TRBJ1-1, the complete variable domain is GAGVSQSPRYKVAKRGQDVALRCDPISGHVSLFWYQQALGQGPEFLTYFQNEAQLDKSGLPSDRFFAERPEGSVSTLKIQRTQQEDSAVYLCASSLALRNTEAFFGQGTRLTVV.